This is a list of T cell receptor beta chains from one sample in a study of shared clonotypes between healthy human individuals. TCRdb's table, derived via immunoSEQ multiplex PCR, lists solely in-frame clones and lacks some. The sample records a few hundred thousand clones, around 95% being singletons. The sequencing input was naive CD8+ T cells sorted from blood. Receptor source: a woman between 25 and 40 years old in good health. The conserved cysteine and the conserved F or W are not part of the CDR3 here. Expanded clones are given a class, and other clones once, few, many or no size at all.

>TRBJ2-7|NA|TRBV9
ASSVAASGSSYEQY
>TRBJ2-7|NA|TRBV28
ASSFRTVSYEQY
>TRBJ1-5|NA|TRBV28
ASSLVLMDGQPQH
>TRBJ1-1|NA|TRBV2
ASSDPTGLNTEAF
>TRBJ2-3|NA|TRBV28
ASSPSAQGTDTQY
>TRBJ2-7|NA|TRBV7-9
ASSLDTGYEQY
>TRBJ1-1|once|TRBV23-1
ASSQNVISDRGHTEAF
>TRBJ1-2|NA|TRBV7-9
ASSHSGRLIYGYT
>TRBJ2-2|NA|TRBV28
ASKQGAPGELF
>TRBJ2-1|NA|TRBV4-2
ASRGSYNEQF
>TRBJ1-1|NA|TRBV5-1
ASRLGRTGVSEAF
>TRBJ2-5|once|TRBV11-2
ASRDRVEQY
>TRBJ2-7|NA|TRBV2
ASGGWDATYEQY
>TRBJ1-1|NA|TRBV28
ASKSLAVDLNTEAF
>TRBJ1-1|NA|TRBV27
ASRKVPGTTEAF
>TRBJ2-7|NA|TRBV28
ASSSGQGTYEQY
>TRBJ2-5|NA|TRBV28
ASSLITGWETQY
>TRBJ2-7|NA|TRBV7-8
ASSAPASLGREYGYEQY
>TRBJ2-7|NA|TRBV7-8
ASSFDRGQAYEQY
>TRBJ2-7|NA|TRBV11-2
ASSISTSDYEQY
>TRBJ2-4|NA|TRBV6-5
ASSRQGEAKNIQY
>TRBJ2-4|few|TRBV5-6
ASSFGQGANIQY
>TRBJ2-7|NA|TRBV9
ASSVSWGTYEQY
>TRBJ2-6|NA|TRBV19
ASSLWSGANVLT
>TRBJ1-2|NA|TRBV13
ASSLSWGLNYGYT